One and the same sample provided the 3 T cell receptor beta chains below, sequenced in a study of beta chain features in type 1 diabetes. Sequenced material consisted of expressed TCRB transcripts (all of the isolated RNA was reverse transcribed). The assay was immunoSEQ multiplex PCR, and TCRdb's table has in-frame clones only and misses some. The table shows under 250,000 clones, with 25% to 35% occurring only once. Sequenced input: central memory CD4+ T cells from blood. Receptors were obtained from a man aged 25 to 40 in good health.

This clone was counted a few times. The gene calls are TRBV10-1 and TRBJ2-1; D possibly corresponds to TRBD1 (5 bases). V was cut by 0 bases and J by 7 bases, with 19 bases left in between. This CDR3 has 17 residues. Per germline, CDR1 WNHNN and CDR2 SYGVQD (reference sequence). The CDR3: CASSESPLQGPRNEQFF. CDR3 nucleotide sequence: TGCGCCAGCAGTGAGTCCCCCCTCCAGGGTCCTCGGAATGAGCAGTTCTTC.

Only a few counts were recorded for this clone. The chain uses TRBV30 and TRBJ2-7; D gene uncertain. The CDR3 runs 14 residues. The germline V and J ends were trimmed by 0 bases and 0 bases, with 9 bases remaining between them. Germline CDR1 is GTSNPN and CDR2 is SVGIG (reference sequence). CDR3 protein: CAWSVTRSSYEQYF. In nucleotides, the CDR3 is TGTGCCTGGAGTGTAACGAGGTCCTCCTACGAGCAGTACTTC.

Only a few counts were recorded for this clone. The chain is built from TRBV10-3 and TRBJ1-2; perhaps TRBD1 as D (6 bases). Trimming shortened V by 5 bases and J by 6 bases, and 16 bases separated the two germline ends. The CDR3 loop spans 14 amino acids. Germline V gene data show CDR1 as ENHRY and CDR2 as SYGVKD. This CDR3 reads CAISYLGEGDGYTF. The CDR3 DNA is TGTGCCATCAGTTACCTTGGGGAGGGGGATGGCTACACCTTC.